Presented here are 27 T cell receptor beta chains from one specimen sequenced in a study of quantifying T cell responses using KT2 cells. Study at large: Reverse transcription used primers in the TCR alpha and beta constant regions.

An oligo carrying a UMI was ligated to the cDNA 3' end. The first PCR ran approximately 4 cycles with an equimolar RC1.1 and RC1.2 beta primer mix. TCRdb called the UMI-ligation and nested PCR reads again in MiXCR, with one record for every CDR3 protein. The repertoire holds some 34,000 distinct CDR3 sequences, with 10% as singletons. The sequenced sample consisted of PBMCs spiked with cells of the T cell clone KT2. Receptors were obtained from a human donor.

For the CDR3, the DNA is TGTGCCAGCAGCCAAGATTTGGAGAATAACTATGGCTACACCTTC. It encodes CASSQDLENNYGYTF. The chain links TRBV4-2 to TRBJ1-2; D not resolved. Trimming removed 0 bases at V and 1 base at J, with 9 bases between. Germline V CDR1 and CDR2: LGHNA, YNFKEQ. The CDR3 spans 15 residues.

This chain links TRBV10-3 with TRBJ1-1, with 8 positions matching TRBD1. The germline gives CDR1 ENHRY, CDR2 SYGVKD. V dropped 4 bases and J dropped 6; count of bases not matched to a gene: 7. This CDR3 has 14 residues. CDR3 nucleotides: TGTGCCATCAGTGGGACAGGGTCGCGGGCTGAAGCTTTCTTT. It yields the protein CAISGTGSRAEAFF.

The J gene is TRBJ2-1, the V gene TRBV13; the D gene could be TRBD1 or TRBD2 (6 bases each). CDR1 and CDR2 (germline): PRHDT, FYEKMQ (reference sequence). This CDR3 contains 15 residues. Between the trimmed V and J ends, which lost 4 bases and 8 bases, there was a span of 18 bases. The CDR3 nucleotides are TGTGCCAGCAGCTCGCGGGACATAGGCGGGTATGAGCAGTTCTTC. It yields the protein CASSSRDIGGYEQFF.

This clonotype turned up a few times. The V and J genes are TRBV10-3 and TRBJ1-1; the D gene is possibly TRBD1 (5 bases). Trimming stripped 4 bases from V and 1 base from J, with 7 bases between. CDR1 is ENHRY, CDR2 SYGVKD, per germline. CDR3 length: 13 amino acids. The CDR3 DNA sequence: TGTGCCATCAGTGGCAGGGAGAACACTGAAGCTTTCTTT. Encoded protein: CAISGRENTEAFF.

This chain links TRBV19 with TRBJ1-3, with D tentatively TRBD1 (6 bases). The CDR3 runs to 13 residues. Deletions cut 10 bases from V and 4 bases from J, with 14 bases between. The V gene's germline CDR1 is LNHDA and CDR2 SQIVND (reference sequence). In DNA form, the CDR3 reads TGTGCCACCGCCGCGGGGGCCGGAAACACCATATATTTT. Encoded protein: CATAAGAGNTIYF. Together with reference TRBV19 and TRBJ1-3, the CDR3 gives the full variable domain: DGGITQSPKYLFRKEGQNVTLSCEQNLNHDAMYWYRQDPGQGLRLIYYSQIVNDFQKGDIAEGYSVSREKKESFPLTVTSAQKNPTAFYLCATAAGAGNTIYFGEGSWLTVV.

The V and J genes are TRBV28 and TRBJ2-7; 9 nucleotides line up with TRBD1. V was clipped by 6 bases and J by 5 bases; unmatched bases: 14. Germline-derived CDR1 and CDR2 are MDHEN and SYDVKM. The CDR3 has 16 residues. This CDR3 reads CASSGGPGTGQNEQYF. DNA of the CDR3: TGTGCCAGCAGCGGTGGGCCCGGGACAGGGCAGAACGAGCAGTACTTC. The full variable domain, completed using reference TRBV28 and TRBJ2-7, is DVKVTQSSRYLVKRTGEKVFLECVQDMDHENMFWYRQDPGLGLRLIYFSYDVKMKEKGDIPEGYSVSREKKERFSLILESASTNQTSMYLCASSGGPGTGQNEQYFGPGTRLTVT.

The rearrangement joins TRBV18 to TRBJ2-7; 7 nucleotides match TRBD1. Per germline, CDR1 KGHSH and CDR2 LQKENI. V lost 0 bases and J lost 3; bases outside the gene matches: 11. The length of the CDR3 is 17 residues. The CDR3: CASSPPNLGGAGYEQYF. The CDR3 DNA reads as TGTGCCAGCTCACCACCCAACTTAGGGGGCGCGGGCTACGAGCAGTACTTC.

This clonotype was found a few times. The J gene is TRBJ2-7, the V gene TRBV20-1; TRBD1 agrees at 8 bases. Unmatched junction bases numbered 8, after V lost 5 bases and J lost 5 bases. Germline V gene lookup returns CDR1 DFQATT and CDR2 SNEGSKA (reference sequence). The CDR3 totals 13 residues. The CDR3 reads CSAGQGAQDEQYF. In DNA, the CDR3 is TGCAGTGCTGGCCAGGGGGCCCAGGACGAGCAGTACTTC.

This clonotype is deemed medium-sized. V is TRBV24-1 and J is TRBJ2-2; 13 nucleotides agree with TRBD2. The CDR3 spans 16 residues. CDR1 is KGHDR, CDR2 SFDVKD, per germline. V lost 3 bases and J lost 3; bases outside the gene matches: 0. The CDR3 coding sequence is TGTGCCACCAGTGATGGACTAGCGGGAGACACCGGGGAGCTGTTTTTT. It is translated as CATSDGLAGDTGELFF.

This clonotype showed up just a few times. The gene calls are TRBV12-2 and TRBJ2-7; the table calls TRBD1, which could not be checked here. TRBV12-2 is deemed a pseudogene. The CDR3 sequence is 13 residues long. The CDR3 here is CASRLGGFHEQYF. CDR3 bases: TGTGCAAGTCGCTTAGGGGGCTTCCACGAGCAGTACTTC.

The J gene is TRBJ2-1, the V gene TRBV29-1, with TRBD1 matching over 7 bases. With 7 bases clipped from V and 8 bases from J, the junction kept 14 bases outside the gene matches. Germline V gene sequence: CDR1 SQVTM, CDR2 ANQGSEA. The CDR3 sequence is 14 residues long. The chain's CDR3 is CSADGARGQDEQFF. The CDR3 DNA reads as TGCAGCGCTGACGGGGCAAGGGGGCAGGATGAGCAGTTCTTC.

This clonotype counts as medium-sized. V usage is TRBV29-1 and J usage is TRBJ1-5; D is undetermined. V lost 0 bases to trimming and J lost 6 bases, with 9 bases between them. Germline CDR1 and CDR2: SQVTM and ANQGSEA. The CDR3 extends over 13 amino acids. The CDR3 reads CSVEEPRGQPQHF. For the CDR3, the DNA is TGCAGCGTTGAAGAACCCCGGGGTCAGCCCCAGCATTTT.

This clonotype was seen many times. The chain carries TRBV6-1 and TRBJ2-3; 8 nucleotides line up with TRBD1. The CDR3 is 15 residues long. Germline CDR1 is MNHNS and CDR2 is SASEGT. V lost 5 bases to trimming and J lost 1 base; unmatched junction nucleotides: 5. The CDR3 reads CASSRTGSGTDTQYF. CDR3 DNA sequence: TGTGCCAGCAGTCGGACAGGGTCCGGCACAGATACGCAGTATTTT.

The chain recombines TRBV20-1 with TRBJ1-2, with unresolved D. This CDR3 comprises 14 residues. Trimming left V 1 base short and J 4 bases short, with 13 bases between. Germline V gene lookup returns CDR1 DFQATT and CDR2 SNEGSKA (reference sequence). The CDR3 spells CSARGERTGYGYTF. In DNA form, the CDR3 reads TGCAGTGCTAGAGGGGAACGAACGGGCTATGGCTACACCTTC.

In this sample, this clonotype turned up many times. The CDR3, as DNA: TGCGCCAGCAGCTTGACTACAGGGGTTGGCGGATCCTATGGCTACACCTTC. Translating it yields CASSLTTGVGGSYGYTF. The V gene is TRBV5-1, the J gene TRBJ1-2; 7 bases line up with TRBD1. V shed 1 base and J 4 bases; nucleotides not matched to a gene: 13. Per germline, CDR1 SGHRS and CDR2 YFSETQ. This CDR3 spans 17 amino acids.

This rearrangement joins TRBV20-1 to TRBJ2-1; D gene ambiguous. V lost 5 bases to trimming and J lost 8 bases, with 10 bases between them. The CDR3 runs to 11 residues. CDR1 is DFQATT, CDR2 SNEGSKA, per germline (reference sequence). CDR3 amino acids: CSASPEDEQFF. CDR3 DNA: TGCAGTGCTTCCCCCGAGGATGAGCAGTTCTTC.

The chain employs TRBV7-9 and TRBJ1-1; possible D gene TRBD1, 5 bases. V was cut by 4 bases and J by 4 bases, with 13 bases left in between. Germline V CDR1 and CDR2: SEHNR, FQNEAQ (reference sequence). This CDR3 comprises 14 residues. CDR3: CASSSVGGGTEAFF. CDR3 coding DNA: TGTGCCAGCAGCTCGGTTGGGGGGGGCACTGAAGCTTTCTTT.

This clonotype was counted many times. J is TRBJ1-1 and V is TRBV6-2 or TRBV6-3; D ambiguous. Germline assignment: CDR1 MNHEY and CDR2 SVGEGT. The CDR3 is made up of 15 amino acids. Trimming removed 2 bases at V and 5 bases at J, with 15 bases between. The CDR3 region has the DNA TGTGCCAGCAGTTACGAGATCTTGGTTTCAACTGAAGCTTTCTTT. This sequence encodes CASSYEILVSTEAFF.

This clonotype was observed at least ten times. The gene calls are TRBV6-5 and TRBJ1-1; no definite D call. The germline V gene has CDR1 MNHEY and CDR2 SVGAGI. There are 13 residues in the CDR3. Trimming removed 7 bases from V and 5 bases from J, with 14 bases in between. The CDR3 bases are TGTGCCAGCAACACGCGGGGTTGGACTGAAGCTTTCTTT. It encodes CASNTRGWTEAFF.

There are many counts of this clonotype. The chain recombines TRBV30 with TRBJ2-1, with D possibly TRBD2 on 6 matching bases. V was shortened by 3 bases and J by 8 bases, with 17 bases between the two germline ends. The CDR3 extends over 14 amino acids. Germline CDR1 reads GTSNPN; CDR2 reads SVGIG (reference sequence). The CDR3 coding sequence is TGTGCCTGGAGAGGGGCAAGGGAGGTCGATGAGCAGTTCTTC. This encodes CAWRGAREVDEQFF.

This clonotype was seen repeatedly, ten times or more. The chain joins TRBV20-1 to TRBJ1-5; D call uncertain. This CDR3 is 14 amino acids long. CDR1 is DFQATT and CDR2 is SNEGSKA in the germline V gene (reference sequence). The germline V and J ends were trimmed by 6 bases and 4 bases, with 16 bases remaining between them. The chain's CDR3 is CSANKGRYNQPQHF. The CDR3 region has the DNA TGCAGTGCCAACAAAGGACGGTATAATCAGCCCCAGCATTTT.

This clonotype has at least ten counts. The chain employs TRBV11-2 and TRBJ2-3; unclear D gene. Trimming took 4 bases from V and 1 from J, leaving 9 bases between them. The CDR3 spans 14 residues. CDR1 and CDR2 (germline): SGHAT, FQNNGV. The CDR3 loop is CASSSPAGTDTQYF. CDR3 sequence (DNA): TGTGCCAGCAGCTCCCCGGCGGGCACAGATACGCAGTATTTT.

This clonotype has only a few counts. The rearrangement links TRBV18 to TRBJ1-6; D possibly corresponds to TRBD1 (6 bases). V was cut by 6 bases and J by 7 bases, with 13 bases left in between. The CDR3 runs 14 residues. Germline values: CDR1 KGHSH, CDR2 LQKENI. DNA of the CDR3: TGTGCCAGCTCGGGGGGACAACAAAATTCACCCCTCCACTTT. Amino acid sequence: CASSGGQQNSPLHF.

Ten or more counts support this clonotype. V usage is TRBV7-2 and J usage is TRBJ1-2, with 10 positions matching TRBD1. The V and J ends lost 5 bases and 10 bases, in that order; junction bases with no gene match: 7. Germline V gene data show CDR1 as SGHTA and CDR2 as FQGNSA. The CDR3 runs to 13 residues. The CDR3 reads CASSLRQGADYTF. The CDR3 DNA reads TGTGCCAGCAGCCTTAGACAGGGGGCTGACTACACCTTC.

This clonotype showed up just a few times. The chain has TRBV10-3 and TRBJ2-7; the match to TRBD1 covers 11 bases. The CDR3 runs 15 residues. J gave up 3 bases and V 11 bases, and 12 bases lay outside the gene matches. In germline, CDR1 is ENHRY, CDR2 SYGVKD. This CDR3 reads CASKRGQGDVYEQYF. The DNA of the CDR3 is TGTGCCTCTAAGAGGGGACAGGGGGACGTCTACGAGCAGTACTTC.

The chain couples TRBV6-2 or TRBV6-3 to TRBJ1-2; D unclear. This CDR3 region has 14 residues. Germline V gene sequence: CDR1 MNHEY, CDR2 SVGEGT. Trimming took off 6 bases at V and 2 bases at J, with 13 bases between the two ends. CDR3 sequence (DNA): TGTGCCAGCAGCAACGGACGTACGAACTATGGCTACACCTTC. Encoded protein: CASSNGRTNYGYTF.

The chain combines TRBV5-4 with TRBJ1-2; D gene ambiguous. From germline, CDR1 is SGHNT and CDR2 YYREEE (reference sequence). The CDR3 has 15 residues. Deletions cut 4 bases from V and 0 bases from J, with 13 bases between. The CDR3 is CASSATHLANYGYTF. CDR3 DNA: TGTGCCAGCAGCGCAACCCACCTAGCTAACTATGGCTACACCTTC.